This TCR beta chain was observed in a study of blood T cells in healthy people across ages. A second PCR, run for roughly 6 to 11 cycles, used a sample-barcoded 5' primer plus a J-beta primer mix. TCRdb called the 5' RACE reads again in MiXCR, with one record for every CDR3 protein. Here the sample spans about 590,000 distinct CDR3 sequences, about 28% being singletons. This clonotype has at least ten counts. The J segment lost 2 bases and the V segment lost 8 bases, leaving 8 bases of the junction unmatched. The CDR3 length is 15 residues. Germline values: CDR1 SGHVS, CDR2 FNYEAQ. The sequence was obtained from a woman aged 80 or older in good health. Sequenced sample: blood. The chain employs TRBV7-6 and TRBJ2-3; TRBD2 aligns across 9 bases. CDR3 sequence (DNA): TGTGCCAGCTCCCTGACTAGCGGTTTCACAGATACGCAGTATTTT. It yields the protein CASSLTSGFTDTQYF.